This TCR beta chain was sequenced during a study of PD-1 blockade in mismatch repair-deficient tumors. Sequencing used immunoSEQ multiplex PCR; TCRdb keeps in-frame clones, though not all of them. The repertoire includes under 95,000 clones, more than 80% of them detected once, and over 4.5% sits in the top ten. The CDR3 spans 16 residues. V was shortened by 2 bases and J by 5 bases, with 18 bases between the two germline ends. The V gene's germline CDR1 is KGHSH and CDR2 LQKENI. The chain uses TRBV18 and TRBJ1-1, with unresolved D. The clonotype originates from an adult with mismatch repair-deficient cancer. This specimen was peripheral blood, taken 44 weeks after starting pembrolizumab. The CDR3 sequence: CASSPRTVDRRTEAFF. The CDR3 region has the DNA TGTGCCAGCTCACCAAGAACAGTCGACCGACGAACTGAAGCTTTCTTT.